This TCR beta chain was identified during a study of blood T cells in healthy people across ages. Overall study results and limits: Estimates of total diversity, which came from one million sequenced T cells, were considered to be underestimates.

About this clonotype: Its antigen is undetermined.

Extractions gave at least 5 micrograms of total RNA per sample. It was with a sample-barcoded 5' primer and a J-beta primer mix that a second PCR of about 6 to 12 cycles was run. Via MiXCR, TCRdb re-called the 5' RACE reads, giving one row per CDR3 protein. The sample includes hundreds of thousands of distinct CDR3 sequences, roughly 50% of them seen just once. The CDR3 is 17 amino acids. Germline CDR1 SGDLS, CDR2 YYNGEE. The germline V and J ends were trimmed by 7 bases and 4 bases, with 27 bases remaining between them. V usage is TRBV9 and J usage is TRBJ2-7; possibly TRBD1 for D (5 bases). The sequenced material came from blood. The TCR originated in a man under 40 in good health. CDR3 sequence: CASAENRTGAPPYEQYF. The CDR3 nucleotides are TGTGCCAGCGCCGAGAACCGTACAGGAGCCCCACCGTACGAGCAGTACTTC.